This is a list of T cell receptor beta chains from one sample in a study of T cells in Graves' hyperthyroidism and ophthalmopathy. TCRdb analysed the multiplex PCR reads with MiXCR anew, one entry per CDR3 protein. This sample has some 500,000 distinct CDR3 sequences; about an eighth occur once, and the top ten carry about a sixth. The sequenced sample consisted of blood. These receptors originate from a woman aged 18-29 years with Graves' hyperthyroidism. Each CDR3 is given with its conserved first and last residue. A D gene is named only where the DNA matches it firmly. Size tells how often a clone was seen (once, few, many) or the class of an expanded clone, and some rows leave it out.

j_gene: TRBJ2-1
d_gene: .
v_gene: TRBV6-5
abundance: many
CDR3nt: TGTGCCAGCAGTTACCAAGGGTCCACGGCGTATGAGCAGTTCTTC
CDR3aa: CASSYQGSTAYEQFF

j_gene: TRBJ1-6
d_gene: .
v_gene: TRBV7-8
abundance: many
CDR3nt: TGTGCCAGCAGCCTAAGTCGGGTTCCTCAGGGAGAAAATTCACCCCTCCACTTT
CDR3aa: CASSLSRVPQGENSPLHF

j_gene: TRBJ2-3
d_gene: TRBD2
v_gene: TRBV7-2
abundance: few
CDR3nt: TGTGCCAGCAACCAGCGGGGAGGGCCTAGCACAGATACGCAGTATTTT
CDR3aa: CASNQRGGPSTDTQYF

j_gene: TRBJ2-5
d_gene: .
v_gene: TRBV25-1
abundance: .
CDR3nt: TGTGCCAGCAGTGTGTCCGGGGAGACCCAGTACTTC
CDR3aa: CASSVSGETQYF

j_gene: TRBJ2-3
d_gene: TRBD2
v_gene: TRBV11-3
abundance: many
CDR3nt: TGTGCCAGCAGCGCAGGACTAGCGGGAGGGGTTGCAGATACGCAGTATTTT
CDR3aa: CASSAGLAGGVADTQYF

j_gene: TRBJ2-2
d_gene: TRBD2
v_gene: TRBV3-1
abundance: .
CDR3nt: TGTGCCAGCAGCCGCCTTCAGGTAGCGGGAGGGCCGTGGCTTGGCACCGGGGAGCTGTTTTTT
CDR3aa: CASSRLQVAGGPWLGTGELFF

j_gene: TRBJ1-4
d_gene: TRBD1
v_gene: TRBV25-1
abundance: .
CDR3nt: TGTGCCAGCAGACCCGAGGGGACAGGGGCTAATGAAAAACTGTTTTTT
CDR3aa: CASRPEGTGANEKLFF

j_gene: TRBJ2-3
d_gene: TRBD2
v_gene: TRBV13
abundance: .
CDR3nt: TGTGCCAGCAGCCCAGGGGTAGCGGGAGGACTCGGGGGATGGAATACGCAGTATTTT
CDR3aa: CASSPGVAGGLGGWNTQYF

j_gene: TRBJ2-1
d_gene: TRBD2
v_gene: TRBV11-2
abundance: many
CDR3nt: TGTGCCAGCAGCTTAGATGCGGGGGGCTACAATGAGCAGTTCTTC
CDR3aa: CASSLDAGGYNEQFF

j_gene: TRBJ2-5
d_gene: .
v_gene: TRBV7-8
abundance: many
CDR3nt: TGTGCCAGCCGCCGAATTGGGGGTCAAGAGACCCAGTACTTC
CDR3aa: CASRRIGGQETQYF

j_gene: TRBJ2-1
d_gene: .
v_gene: TRBV7-8
abundance: many
CDR3nt: TGTGCCAGCAGCTTAGGCAGGGTGAATGAGCAGTTCTTC
CDR3aa: CASSLGRVNEQFF

j_gene: TRBJ1-5
d_gene: .
v_gene: TRBV7-8
abundance: few
CDR3nt: TGTGCCAGCGGCCCTCTGGGGCAGCCCCAGCATTTT
CDR3aa: CASGPLGQPQHF

j_gene: TRBJ2-1
d_gene: TRBD2
v_gene: TRBV11-2
abundance: many
CDR3nt: TGTGCCAGCAGCCTTCAGGACCCGGGAGGGAATGAGCAGTTCTTC
CDR3aa: CASSLQDPGGNEQFF

j_gene: TRBJ1-6
d_gene: .
v_gene: TRBV7-3
abundance: many
CDR3nt: TGTGCCAGCAGCCGACAGGATAATTCACCCCTCCACTTT
CDR3aa: CASSRQDNSPLHF

j_gene: TRBJ1-1
d_gene: .
v_gene: TRBV5-1
abundance: many
CDR3nt: TGCGCCAGCAGCTTGGCTGTGGTTACTGAAGCTTTCTTT
CDR3aa: CASSLAVVTEAFF

j_gene: TRBJ2-1
d_gene: .
v_gene: TRBV7-8
abundance: many
CDR3nt: TGTGCCAGCAGCACGGAGCAGTTCTTC
CDR3aa: CASSTEQFF

j_gene: TRBJ1-2
d_gene: .
v_gene: TRBV29-1
abundance: many
CDR3nt: TGCAGCGTGCAAGGGGGGGGAGACTATGGCTACACCTTC
CDR3aa: CSVQGGGDYGYTF

j_gene: TRBJ1-5
d_gene: .
v_gene: TRBV27
abundance: few
CDR3nt: TGTGCCAGCACCCCTCGTGGGGGATCCGGCGTTAGGCAGCCCCAGCATTTT
CDR3aa: CASTPRGGSGVRQPQHF

j_gene: TRBJ2-7
d_gene: TRBD2
v_gene: TRBV18
abundance: many
CDR3nt: TGTGCCAGCTCACCACGGCTAGCGGGCTACGAGCAGTACTTC
CDR3aa: CASSPRLAGYEQYF

j_gene: TRBJ1-1
d_gene: .
v_gene: TRBV3-1
abundance: many
CDR3nt: TGTGCCAGCAGCCAAGGGACAGCGAACACTGAAGCTTTCTTT
CDR3aa: CASSQGTANTEAFF

j_gene: TRBJ1-4
d_gene: .
v_gene: TRBV12-3/TRBV12-4
abundance: .
CDR3nt: TGTGCCAGCAGTTTATCAGGGACTATTAATGAAAAACTGTTTTTT
CDR3aa: CASSLSGTINEKLFF

j_gene: TRBJ1-2
d_gene: .
v_gene: TRBV12-3/TRBV12-4
abundance: few
CDR3nt: TGTGCCAGCAGTTTTGGCGGGACGAGGGGCTACACCTTC
CDR3aa: CASSFGGTRGYTF

j_gene: TRBJ1-3
d_gene: .
v_gene: TRBV24-1
abundance: many
CDR3nt: TGTGCCACCAGGCAGGGGGGAAACACCATATATTTT
CDR3aa: CATRQGGNTIYF

j_gene: TRBJ2-3
d_gene: TRBD2
v_gene: TRBV29-1
abundance: many
CDR3nt: TGCAGCGTTGAAGGACTAGCGGGAGAGAATACGCAGTATTTT
CDR3aa: CSVEGLAGENTQYF

j_gene: TRBJ2-4
d_gene: .
v_gene: TRBV19
abundance: .
CDR3nt: TGTGCCTCAGGGGACCTCAAAACCATTCAGTACTTC
CDR3aa: CASGDLKTIQYF

j_gene: TRBJ1-3
d_gene: .
v_gene: TRBV9
abundance: .
CDR3nt: TGTGCCAGCAGCGTAGATTCGGGGGCTGGAAACACCATATATTTT
CDR3aa: CASSVDSGAGNTIYF

j_gene: TRBJ2-1
d_gene: .
v_gene: TRBV29-1
abundance: many
CDR3nt: TGCAGCGGAGATCGGAAGAATGAGCAGTTCTTC
CDR3aa: CSGDRKNEQFF

j_gene: TRBJ2-5
d_gene: TRBD1
v_gene: TRBV5-1
abundance: many
CDR3nt: TGCGCCAGCAGCTTCACCGGGACAGCCAGCAAGACCCAGTACTTC
CDR3aa: CASSFTGTASKTQYF

j_gene: TRBJ1-2
d_gene: .
v_gene: TRBV6-5
abundance: many
CDR3nt: TGTGCCAGCAGTTACTCGGGGGGCGCGCACTATGGCTACACCTTC
CDR3aa: CASSYSGGAHYGYTF

j_gene: TRBJ2-5
d_gene: .
v_gene: TRBV20-1
abundance: few
CDR3nt: TGCAGTGCAAGACAGGGAGGAAAGACCCAGTACTTC
CDR3aa: CSARQGGKTQYF

j_gene: TRBJ2-3
d_gene: .
v_gene: TRBV7-9
abundance: many
CDR3nt: TGTGCCAGCAGCGCCCAGGGGGATACGCAGTATTTT
CDR3aa: CASSAQGDTQYF

j_gene: TRBJ2-1
d_gene: .
v_gene: TRBV7-9
abundance: .
CDR3nt: TGTGCCAGCAGCCCACACTACAATGAGCAGTTCTTC
CDR3aa: CASSPHYNEQFF

j_gene: TRBJ2-5
d_gene: .
v_gene: TRBV2
abundance: many
CDR3nt: TGTGCCAGCCAACAGGGTCCCCAAGAGACCCAGTACTTC
CDR3aa: CASQQGPQETQYF

j_gene: TRBJ1-4
d_gene: TRBD1
v_gene: TRBV12-5
abundance: many
CDR3nt: TGTGCTAGTGGTTCCGGGACAGGGGATGGAAAACTGTTTTTT
CDR3aa: CASGSGTGDGKLFF

j_gene: TRBJ2-2
d_gene: .
v_gene: TRBV9
abundance: few
CDR3nt: TGTGCCAGCAGCGTATCATACAGGGTGAGGAACACCGGGGAGCTGTTTTTT
CDR3aa: CASSVSYRVRNTGELFF

j_gene: TRBJ2-1
d_gene: TRBD2
v_gene: TRBV5-1
abundance: few
CDR3nt: TGCGCCAGCAGACAGCGGGAGGTGCTCTACAATGAGCAGTTCTTC
CDR3aa: CASRQREVLYNEQFF

j_gene: TRBJ1-6
d_gene: TRBD1
v_gene: TRBV7-3
abundance: .
CDR3nt: TGTGCCAGCAGCTTATACGGGACAGGGAATTCACCCCTCCACTTT
CDR3aa: CASSLYGTGNSPLHF

j_gene: TRBJ2-3
d_gene: TRBD1
v_gene: TRBV25-1
abundance: many
CDR3nt: TGTGCCAGCAGTGATTTACAGGGGACGCAGTATTTT
CDR3aa: CASSDLQGTQYF

j_gene: TRBJ1-2
d_gene: .
v_gene: TRBV30
abundance: .
CDR3nt: TGTGCCCGGACCCCGGGATACTATGGCTACACCTTC
CDR3aa: CARTPGYYGYTF

j_gene: TRBJ2-3
d_gene: .
v_gene: TRBV2
abundance: many
CDR3nt: TGTGCCAGCAGTGATGGGACTTCGTATACGCAGTATTTT
CDR3aa: CASSDGTSYTQYF

j_gene: TRBJ1-1
d_gene: TRBD1
v_gene: TRBV7-3
abundance: few
CDR3nt: TGTGCCAGCTCTATTGCCCCCGGACAGGGGAAACCTGAAGCTTTCTTT
CDR3aa: CASSIAPGQGKPEAFF

j_gene: TRBJ2-1
d_gene: .
v_gene: TRBV9
abundance: .
CDR3nt: TGTGCCAGCAGCGCCCCAGTGGGGAACAATGAGCAGTTCTTC
CDR3aa: CASSAPVGNNEQFF

j_gene: TRBJ2-7
d_gene: TRBD1
v_gene: TRBV5-1
abundance: many
CDR3nt: TGCGCCAGCAGCTTGAGGACAGGCCTTTACGAGCAGTACTTC
CDR3aa: CASSLRTGLYEQYF

j_gene: TRBJ2-7
d_gene: TRBD2
v_gene: TRBV2
abundance: .
CDR3nt: TGTGCCAGCAGCGTTGGGGTAGCGGGGGTCTACGACGAGCAGTACTTC
CDR3aa: CASSVGVAGVYDEQYF

j_gene: TRBJ1-2
d_gene: .
v_gene: TRBV6-1
abundance: many
CDR3nt: TGTGCCAGCAGTCCTGCAGCGGCCTATGGCTACACCTTC
CDR3aa: CASSPAAAYGYTF

j_gene: TRBJ2-7
d_gene: .
v_gene: TRBV20-1
abundance: .
CDR3nt: TGCAGTGCTAGTGGAGACGTACTCTACGAGCAGTACTTC
CDR3aa: CSASGDVLYEQYF

j_gene: TRBJ1-1
d_gene: TRBD1
v_gene: TRBV6-1
abundance: .
CDR3nt: TGTGCCAGCAGTAGAGACAGGGGGGTAACTGAAGCTTTCTTT
CDR3aa: CASSRDRGVTEAFF

j_gene: TRBJ1-2
d_gene: .
v_gene: TRBV24-1
abundance: few
CDR3nt: TGTGCCACCAGTCCACCGGGAACTAACTATGGCTACACCTTC
CDR3aa: CATSPPGTNYGYTF

j_gene: TRBJ1-1
d_gene: .
v_gene: TRBV6-5
abundance: many
CDR3nt: TGTGCCAGCAGTTACTCGAGCACTGAAGCTTTCTTT
CDR3aa: CASSYSSTEAFF

j_gene: TRBJ1-6
d_gene: TRBD1
v_gene: TRBV5-1
abundance: .
CDR3nt: TGCGCCAGCGGGACAGGGGGTTCACCCCTCCACTTT
CDR3aa: CASGTGGSPLHF

j_gene: TRBJ2-7
d_gene: .
v_gene: TRBV19
abundance: many
CDR3nt: TGTGCCAGTACCCTCGGGCTAGGATCCTACGAGCAGTACTTC
CDR3aa: CASTLGLGSYEQYF

j_gene: TRBJ1-1
d_gene: TRBD1
v_gene: TRBV4-1
abundance: .
CDR3nt: TGCGCCAGCAGCGTGAACTCAGGGGGCGCGGGGTTTTACACTGAAGCTTTCTTT
CDR3aa: CASSVNSGGAGFYTEAFF

j_gene: TRBJ2-3
d_gene: TRBD2
v_gene: TRBV20-1
abundance: .
CDR3nt: TGCAGTGCTAGCTCTCTAGCGGGCCGAACAGATACGCAGTATTTT
CDR3aa: CSASSLAGRTDTQYF